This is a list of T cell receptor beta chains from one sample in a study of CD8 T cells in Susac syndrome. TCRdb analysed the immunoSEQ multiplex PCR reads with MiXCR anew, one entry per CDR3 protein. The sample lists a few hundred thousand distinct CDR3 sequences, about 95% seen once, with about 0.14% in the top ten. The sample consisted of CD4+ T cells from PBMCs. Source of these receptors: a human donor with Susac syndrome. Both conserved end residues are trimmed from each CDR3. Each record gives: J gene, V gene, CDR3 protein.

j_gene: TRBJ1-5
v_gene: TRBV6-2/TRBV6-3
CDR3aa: ASSRRQANQPQH

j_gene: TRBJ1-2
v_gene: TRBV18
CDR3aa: ASSPGRPNSYGYT

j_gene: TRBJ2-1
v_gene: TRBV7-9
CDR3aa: ASSLGQGPGEQF

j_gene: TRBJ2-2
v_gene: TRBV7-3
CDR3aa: ASRDPSGRPDGELF

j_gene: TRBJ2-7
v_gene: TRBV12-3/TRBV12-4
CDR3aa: ASSFETVYEQY

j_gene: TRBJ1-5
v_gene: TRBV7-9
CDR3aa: ASSRQGGQPQH

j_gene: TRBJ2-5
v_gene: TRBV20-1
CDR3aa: SARGTGGRETQY

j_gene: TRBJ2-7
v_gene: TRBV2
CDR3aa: ASSEAGTGFWAEQY

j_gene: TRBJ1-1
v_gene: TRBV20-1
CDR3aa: SASLGTGLEWAEAF

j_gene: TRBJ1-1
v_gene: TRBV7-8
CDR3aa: ASVPGSEVNTEAF

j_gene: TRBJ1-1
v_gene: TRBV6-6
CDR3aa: ASSYTRQGGTEAF

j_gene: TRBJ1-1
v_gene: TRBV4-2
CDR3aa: ASSQVGMGGTEAF

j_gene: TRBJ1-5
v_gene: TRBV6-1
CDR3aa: ASRQSLGQILNQPQH

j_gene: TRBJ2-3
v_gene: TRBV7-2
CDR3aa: ASSTLAGGATDTQY

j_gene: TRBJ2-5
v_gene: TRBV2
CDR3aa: AGGQGPGETQY

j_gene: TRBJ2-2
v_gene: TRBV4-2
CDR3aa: ASSHPRGVNTGELF

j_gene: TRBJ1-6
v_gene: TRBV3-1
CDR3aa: ASSRQGGRGPGALH

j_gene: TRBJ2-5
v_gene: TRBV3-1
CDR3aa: ASSQDLGRDETQY

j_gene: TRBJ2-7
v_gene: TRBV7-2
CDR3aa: ASSLEGLPDYEQY

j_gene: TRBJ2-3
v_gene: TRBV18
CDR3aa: ASSPQAGFSTDTQY

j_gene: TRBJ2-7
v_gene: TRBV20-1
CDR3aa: SARDAQGPSLNEQY

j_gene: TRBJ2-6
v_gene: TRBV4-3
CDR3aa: ASSQDLGGTGANVLT

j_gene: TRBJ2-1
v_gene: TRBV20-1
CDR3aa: SARDQRTGRYEQF